The 5 T cell receptor beta chains below all came from one sample that was sequenced in a study of blood T cell repertoires in COVID-19 (dated by TCRdb to the early 2020s). Library method: the immunoSEQ multiplex PCR assay. Held by TCRdb, this immuneACCESS table contains in-frame sequences only and omits some clones. Under half of the omission traces to an unresolved V gene where checked; the cause of the rest is unknown. This sample lists just under 150,000 clones; about four fifths were detected once. The ten top clones hold roughly 4.5% of the sample. The specimen was peripheral blood. These receptor sequences come from a human donor in a cohort sampled during active COVID-19.

The chain links TRBV28 to TRBJ2-5, with TRBD1 identical over 7 bases. The ends lost 7 bases at V and 0 bases at J; junction bases unmatched: 2. Per germline, CDR1 MDHEN and CDR2 SYDVKM. This CDR3 is built from 13 residues. CDR3 loop: CASKTGDQETQYF. The CDR3 bases are TGTGCCAGCAAAACAGGGGACCAAGAGACCCAGTACTTC.

The chain uses TRBV5-8 and TRBJ1-5, with TRBD1 identical over 7 bases. The ends lost 4 bases at V and 0 bases at J; junction bases unmatched: 13. Germline CDR1 is SGHTS and CDR2 is YDEGEE. The CDR3 extends over 18 amino acids. The CDR3 protein is CASSPIRDREYSNQPQHF. The CDR3 DNA reads as TGTGCCAGCAGCCCCATCCGGGACAGAGAATATAGCAATCAGCCCCAGCATTTT.

The chain employs TRBV19 and TRBJ2-1; D is possibly TRBD2 (6 bases). Germline V gene data show CDR1 as LNHDA and CDR2 as SQIVND (reference sequence). Trimming pared 5 bases from V and 7 bases from J, leaving 18 bases between. The CDR3 extends over 15 amino acids. CDR3 DNA: TGTGCCAGTAGTTTTCTCGGGACTGGGAGAAATGAGCAGTTCTTC. Its protein is CASSFLGTGRNEQFF.

This clone was counted only a few times. The rearrangement links TRBV7-9 to TRBJ1-1, with D possibly TRBD1 on 5 matching bases. Looked up from germline, CDR1 is SEHNR and CDR2 is FQNEAQ (reference sequence). The CDR3 contains 16 residues. Trimming took off 0 bases at V and 5 bases at J, with 16 bases between the two ends. Here the CDR3 DNA reads TGTGCCAGCAGCTTAGCGGATATAGGGGTCCCAACTGAAGCTTTCTTT. It yields the protein CASSLADIGVPTEAFF.

The chain has TRBV7-9 and TRBJ1-6, with 9 bases matching TRBD1. V lost 6 bases and J lost 9; bases outside the gene matches: 9. This CDR3 has 15 residues. CDR1 and CDR2 (germline): SEHNR, FQNEAQ (reference sequence). CDR3 in amino acids: CASSLGQGQISPLHF. As DNA, the CDR3 is TGTGCCAGCAGTTTGGGACAGGGACAAATTTCACCCCTCCACTTT.